These 9 T cell receptor beta chains were all obtained from the same sample, sequenced in a study of early T cells in non-severe SARS-CoV-2 infection. TCRdb passed the 5' RACE reads through MiXCR, listing each CDR3 protein once. The data show about 70,000 distinct CDR3 sequences, about 9.1% seen once. The source material was whole blood, sampled at baseline. All receptors derive from an adult who was a healthcare worker with PCR-confirmed SARS-CoV-2 infection or an uninfected control (not recorded which).

At least ten counts were recorded for this clonotype. The chain employs TRBV6-6 and TRBJ2-2; possible D gene TRBD1, 8 bases. Germline-derived CDR1 and CDR2 are MNHNY and SVGAGI (reference sequence). V was pared by 5 bases and J by 3 bases, with 13 bases between. The CDR3 contains 15 residues. The DNA of the CDR3 is TGTGCCAGCAGTCGCACAGGGGGGGACACCGGGGAGCTGTTTTTT. Translated, it gives CASSRTGGDTGELFF.

Concerning this clonotype: At one of its ends the junction is not consistent with the germline gene, which may arise from a read error. The chain employs TRBV28 and TRBJ2-1; the D is unclear. The CDR3 is 13 amino acids. Germline-derived CDR1 and CDR2 are MDHEN and SYDVKM. CDR3: CVSSLGRYNEQFF. The CDR3 DNA follows: TGTGTCAGCAGTCTAGGACGGTACAATGAGCAGTTCTTC.

This rearrangement joins TRBV29-1 to TRBJ2-2; 7 positions agree with TRBD1. Germline loops: CDR1 SQVTM, CDR2 ANQGSEA. The CDR3 has 13 amino acids. V lost 4 bases and J lost 7; bases outside the gene matches: 6. CDR3: CSVGGGAGGELFF. As DNA, the CDR3 is TGCAGCGTTGGAGGGGGCGCAGGCGGGGAGCTGTTTTTT.

This clonotype came up many times. The chain uses TRBV7-2 and TRBJ2-1; the D gene is possibly TRBD2 (5 bases). This CDR3 is 14 amino acids long. Trimming shortened V by 9 bases and J by 0 bases, and 12 bases separated the two germline ends. Germline V lookup: CDR1 SGHTA, CDR2 FQGNSA. The CDR3 DNA reads TGTGCCAGTGAGCGGAAGAGCTCCTACAATGAGCAGTTCTTC. It specifies CASERKSSYNEQFF.

As for this clonotype: This may come from a read error, since a much larger clone is one base off. The chain has TRBV3-1 and TRBJ1-2, with D hard to call. This CDR3 contains 11 residues. The V and J ends lost 0 bases and 13 bases respectively, with 9 bases between them. Looked up from germline, CDR1 is LGHDT and CDR2 is YNNKEL (reference sequence). In DNA, the CDR3 is TGTGCCAGCAGCCAAGACAGGAACCGCACCTTC. Amino acid sequence: CASSQDRNRTF.

This clonotype was picked up a small number of times. This sequence joins TRBV29-1 and TRBJ2-4; D gene ambiguous. The CDR3 spans 15 residues. V dropped 3 bases and J dropped 0 bases, with 12 bases sitting between them. The germline V gene has CDR1 SQVTM and CDR2 ANQGSEA. CDR3: CSVDRNYLAKNIQYF. DNA of the CDR3: TGCAGCGTTGACAGGAATTATCTAGCCAAAAACATTCAGTACTTC.

The chain uses TRBV19 and TRBJ1-2; D gene uncertain. This CDR3 has 14 residues. CDR1 is LNHDA, CDR2 SQIVND, per germline (reference sequence). The germline V and J ends were trimmed by 3 bases and 4 bases, with 12 bases remaining between them. The CDR3 loop is CASSMMTGTYGYTF. CDR3 in DNA: TGTGCCAGTAGTATGATGACGGGTACCTATGGCTACACCTTC.

This clonotype occurred a few times. V gene TRBV11-1 combines with J gene TRBJ2-2, with no clear D. The length of the CDR3 is 18 residues. V was shortened by 2 bases and J by 6 bases, with 22 bases between the two germline ends. Germline CDR1 reads SGHAT; CDR2 reads FQDESV (reference sequence). This CDR3 is CASSLQLLRDSGAGELFF. DNA for the CDR3: TGTGCCAGCAGCTTACAGCTCCTTAGGGATTCGGGTGCCGGGGAGCTGTTTTTT.

This clonotype was picked up one time. The chain has TRBV7-9 and TRBJ2-7; the D is unclear. The CDR3 has 16 residues. Germline V gene lookup returns CDR1 SEHNR and CDR2 FQNEAQ (reference sequence). The ends were cut back, 4 bases at V and 3 bases at J, with 19 bases in the middle. CDR3 DNA sequence: TGTGCCAGCAGCTCTGACTCTAGAAAGCCAAGCTACGAGCAGTACTTC. Translating it yields CASSSDSRKPSYEQYF.